This T cell receptor beta chain comes out of a study of blood T cell repertoires in COVID-19 (dated by TCRdb to 2019 to 2021). The study in broad terms: Samples from collaborators originated in the United States, Italy and Spain and spanned both the acute and convalescent phases of COVID-19. Nearly every sample came with metadata listing a de-identified subject ID, COVID-19 status, age in years and sex. Samples were obtained from the ongoing ImmuneRACE study (first 160 participants) and from approximately 1,200 subjects provided by 6 global collaborators. The material from the prospective study consisted of cDNA or gDNA derived from T cells, B-cell-depleted T cells, or PBMCs. Where available, HLA class I and class II types were taken from metadata supplied by the sample provider and were not determined by assay-based typing. The repertoires were released in a freely available public database intended as a resource for research on the immune response to SARS-CoV-2. Subjects who had been exposed to COVID-19, were actively infected with it, or had recovered from it provided the deeply sampled blood TCRbeta repertoires that made up the dataset.

Each collaborating institution followed its own protocols to collect whole blood in K2EDTA tubes. For TCRbeta analysis, collaborators shipped samples as frozen whole blood, isolated PBMCs, or DNA extracted from either of those sample types. TCRbeta CDR3 regions were amplified from genomic DNA by means of the immunoSEQ Assay, a bias-controlled multiplex PCR. The authors' analysis ran thus. The number of nucleated cells in each sample was estimated from the amplification of reference gene primers within the assay. To quantify the absolute abundance of each unique TCRbeta CDR3 rearrangement, sequence reads were collapsed and filtered. For each sample, productive Simpson clonality was calculated as the square root of Simpson's diversity index across productive rearrangements. TCRdb re-hosts the immuneACCESS table, in-frame sequences only. Its copies lack some clones; in the studies checked, an unresolved V gene accounts for under half of them, and the cause for the rest is not known. D and trimming were read from the DNA, whereas the V and J calls and clone size are those reported in that table. The sample contains 170,000 or so clones, more than 90% of them found a single time. The ten largest make up approximately 0.5% of the sample.

What the research found in general, with its limitations: Clinical and demographic metadata were provided uncurated, with the amount varying by source and participant.

The germline V gene specifies SGHAT as CDR1 and FQNNGV as CDR2. Cut back by 3 bases and 4 bases, the V and J ends lie 13 bases apart. Counted from cysteine to phenylalanine, this CDR3 has 15 amino acids. Here the CDR3 DNA is all that survives: 45 bases in frame from base 1. Note on this clone: Its antigen is still unknown. The record has no base qualities; no much larger clone is one base away.

The V and J genes are TRBV11-2 and TRBJ1-3, with the D segment identity uncertain. The sample taken for sequencing was peripheral blood. The TCR was taken from a man in his fifties with acute or convalescent COVID-19. The CDR3 loop reads CASSFYSGSGNTIYF. The sequenced DNA is TGTGCCAGCAGCTTTTACAGTGGCTCGGGAAACACCATATATTTT.